The clone carrying this T cell receptor (beta chain) occurred once. Its specificity is unknown. The source of the sample is a study of T-cell memory formation after mild COVID-19. Study at large: Largely donor-specific TCR clusters were found.

The 5'RACE method, run with constant-segment primers, produced TCR alpha and TCR beta cDNA libraries (carrying sample barcodes and UMIs). TCRdb passed the 5' RACE reads through MiXCR, listing each CDR3 protein once. Of 110,000 or so distinct CDR3 sequences in the sample, roughly a sixth are singletons; the top ten hold approximately 5.1%. General study findings and limits: Within pre-infection memory, some responding clones were found, suggesting cross-reactive memory joined. Of the contracting clones, CD4+ ones lay mainly in CM and EM, and CD8+ ones in EMRA.

The V end was cut by 3 bases, the J end by 10 bases, with 9 bases between. This CDR3 has 11 residues. Germline CDR1 is LGHDT and CDR2 is YNNKEL (reference sequence). The sequence derives from a man aged 18 to 30 who had mild COVID-19 (a few samples of this study predate the infection). Cell type and time point are not known. The specimen sequenced was PBMCs or a T cell subset sorted from them (not recorded which). The genes are TRBV3-1 and TRBJ1-1, with D possibly being TRBD1 (6 bases). The CDR3 protein is CASSQGGGAFF. CDR3 nucleotide sequence: TGTGCCAGCAGCCAGGGAGGGGGAGCTTTCTTT.